This T cell receptor beta chain was sequenced in a study of cytomegalovirus exposure and HLA in healthy donors. Whole-study results and caveats: Segments of the TCR beta V type were, in most cases, productive about 90% or about 30% of the time in an earlier analysis.

As to this clone: The antigen is undetermined.

Both 60 Vbeta primers and 13 Jbeta primers went into the PCR. Methods used by the authors: Later, an analysis found roughly 80 million unique TCR beta chains, and some 10 million of these were shared. Produced via immunoSEQ multiplex PCR; TCRdb's table is partial and in-frame only. The V and J calls and clone size were taken over from that table, and D and trimming were inferred from the DNA. The data hold 180,000 or so clones, with approximately 84% observed a single time. J gave up 3 bases and V 4 bases, and 10 bases lay outside the gene matches. Germline CDR1 reads WNHNN; CDR2 reads SYGVQD (reference sequence). The CDR3 has 17 amino acids.

The sequenced sample consisted of PBMCs. The clonotype originates from a female donor in good health and CMV-seronegative. The V gene is TRBV10-1, the J gene TRBJ2-7; TRBD2 agrees at 12 bases. CDR3 protein: CASSGTDLAGGIYEQYF. Written as DNA, the CDR3 is TGCGCCAGCAGTGGGACAGATCTAGCGGGAGGGATCTACGAGCAGTACTTC.